This TCR beta chain was identified during a study of graft-versus-host responses after intestinal transplantation. Graft tissue was processed to release intraepithelial and lamina propria lymphocytes. CDR3 size: 13 residues. The germline V gene has CDR1 SGHVS and CDR2 FQNEAQ. V dropped 3 bases and J dropped 2 bases, with 2 bases sitting between them. The repertoire was sequenced with immunoSEQ multiplex PCR; TCRdb's copy has only in-frame clones and lacks some. The data contain approximately 37,000 clones, approximately 90% of them singletons. This chain joins TRBV7-8 and TRBJ2-6, with D unresolved. Material: ileum tissue, obtained 200 to 210 days after intestinal transplant. This clonotype was obtained from a human patient who received an intestinal transplant, so some T cells may come from the graft donor. The CDR3 DNA follows: TGTGCCAGCAGCTTCCCTGGGGCCAACGTCCTGACTTTC. Protein: CASSFPGANVLTF.